One sample yielded the 8 T cell receptor beta chains listed below, sequenced in a study of T cells after yellow fever vaccination. TCRdb reprocessed the 5' RACE reads with MiXCR, giving one entry per CDR3 protein. The sample lists some 390,000 distinct CDR3 sequences, about 19% occurring once. The material sequenced was PBMCs, taken before the yellow fever booster vaccination. The receptors were gathered from a man aged 18 to 29 who received the YFV17D yellow fever vaccine.

This clonotype was counted at least ten times. The chain employs TRBV7-9 and TRBJ2-7, with 7 bases fitting TRBD1. Trimming took 5 bases from V and 4 from J; bases not matched to a gene: 5. Germline-derived CDR1 and CDR2 are SEHNR and FQNEAQ (reference sequence). The length of the CDR3 is 13 residues. CDR3 sequence (DNA): TGTGCCAGCAGCCCACCGACAGGGTACGAGCAGTACTTC. It is translated as CASSPPTGYEQYF.

The chain carries TRBV7-2 and TRBJ2-3; 15 nucleotides match TRBD2. CDR1 and CDR2 (germline): SGHTA, FQGNSA. The CDR3 extends over 20 amino acids. J was trimmed by 2 bases and V by 4 bases; bases with no gene match: 13. This chain's CDR3 is CASSSWPGGTSGGNTDTQYF. In DNA form, the CDR3 reads TGTGCCAGCAGCTCCTGGCCCGGGGGGACTAGCGGGGGGAACACAGATACGCAGTATTTT.

This clonotype was seen ten or more times. The chain links TRBV25-1 to TRBJ2-5; 9 bases are a match to TRBD1. The CDR3 totals 15 residues. V dropped 6 bases and J dropped 5; count of bases not matched to a gene: 10. Germline values: CDR1 MGHDK, CDR2 SYGVNS. The CDR3 DNA reads TGTGCCAGCAGGGGACAGGGAATACCGCAGGAGACCCAGTACTTC. Protein: CASRGQGIPQETQYF.

The chain combines TRBV5-5 with TRBJ2-3, with a possible D match to TRBD1 (6 bases). Germline CDR1 is SGHKS and CDR2 is YYEKEE (reference sequence). This CDR3 region has 15 residues. V lost 3 bases and J lost 2, with 13 bases in between. The CDR3 is CASSSTGWDTDTQYF. The CDR3 nucleotides read TGTGCCAGCAGCTCAACAGGGTGGGACACAGATACGCAGTATTTT.

This clonotype was detected only a few times. CDR3 amino acids: CASSPGLAGGGDTQYF. The CDR3 region has the DNA TGTGCCAGCAGCCCCGGACTAGCGGGGGGCGGAGATACGCAGTATTTT. The rearrangement links TRBV7-9 to TRBJ2-3, with 14 bases lining up with TRBD2. This CDR3 has 16 residues. Germline assignment: CDR1 SEHNR and CDR2 FQNEAQ (reference sequence). Trimming took 5 bases from V and 5 from J; bases not matched to a gene: 6.

The chain employs TRBV4-3 and TRBJ2-2; no clear D gene. The V end lost 1 base, the J end lost 6 bases, and 9 bases lay between the germline ends. The germline CDR1 and CDR2 sequences are LGHNA and YSLEER. The CDR3 length is 14 residues. The CDR3 reads CASSQVSEPGELFF. For the CDR3, the DNA is TGCGCCAGCAGCCAAGTATCGGAGCCCGGGGAGCTGTTTTTT.

The sample holds a few counts of this clonotype. The DNA of the CDR3 is TGCGCCAGCAGCCAAGGACTAGCGGGGGGGTTACACAATGAGCAGTTCTTC. Protein sequence: CASSQGLAGGLHNEQFF. V gene TRBV4-3 combines with J gene TRBJ2-1; 14 bases line up with TRBD2. CDR1 is LGHNA and CDR2 is YSLEER in the germline V gene. The CDR3 consists of 17 residues. The V and J ends lost 1 base and 5 bases, in that order; junction bases with no gene match: 4.

The chain recombines TRBV7-8 with TRBJ1-2; D gene ambiguous. The CDR3 runs to 14 residues. V was cut by 1 base and J by 0 bases, with 6 bases left in between. CDR1 SGHVS and CDR2 FQNEAQ come from the germline V gene. The DNA of the CDR3 is TGTGCCAGCAGCTTAGGGGTGGCTAACTATGGCTACACCTTC. It specifies CASSLGVANYGYTF.